The entry below describes one T cell receptor beta chain. The record originates from a study of blood T cell repertoires in COVID-19. Some clones are missing from TCRdb's copy, which holds only in-frame ones; the method was immunoSEQ multiplex PCR. The sample has roughly 300,000 clones, more than 70% seen once; the top ten hold 7.8%. The germline V and J ends were trimmed by 3 bases and 0 bases, with 6 bases remaining between them. CDR1 SGDLS and CDR2 YYNGEE come from the germline V gene. The CDR3 runs 13 residues. What was sequenced was peripheral blood. This sequence originates from a woman in her fifties or sixties who had recovered from COVID-19. The V call is TRBV9, the J call TRBJ1-2; D is undetermined. The CDR3 sequence is CASSDSSNYGYTF. The CDR3 nucleotides are TGTGCCAGCAGCGATTCGTCTAACTATGGCTACACCTTC.